Included here is one T cell receptor beta chain sequence, with context. Its antigen target is currently unknown. No base quality values were provided; no much bigger clone lies one nucleotide off. This sample was included in a study of blood T cell repertoires in COVID-19 (TCRdb year 2020). Turning to the overall study: Samples from collaborators originated in the United States, Italy and Spain and spanned both the acute and convalescent phases of COVID-19. The repertoires were released in a freely available public database intended as a resource for research on the immune response to SARS-CoV-2. The dataset comprised deeply sampled blood TCRbeta repertoires from subjects exposed to, actively infected with, or recovered from COVID-19. Sample metadata almost always included a de-identified subject ID, COVID-19 status, age in years and sex. Samples came from the ongoing ImmuneRACE study (first 160 participants) plus 1,254 subjects from 6 global collaborators. The material from the prospective study consisted of cDNA or gDNA derived from T cells, B-cell-depleted T cells, or PBMCs. HLA class I and class II types, where available, came from metadata supplied by the sample provider rather than from assay-based typing. Broad study findings and their caveats: The quantity of clinical and demographic metadata differed by source and by participant and was supplied without curation.

TCRbeta CDR3 regions were amplified from genomic DNA by means of the immunoSEQ Assay, a bias-controlled multiplex PCR. The authors processed their data as follows. The number of nucleated cells in each sample was estimated from the amplification of reference gene primers within the assay. To quantify the absolute abundance of each unique TCRbeta CDR3 rearrangement, sequence reads were collapsed and filtered. For each sample, productive Simpson clonality was calculated as the square root of Simpson's diversity index over productive rearrangements. TCRdb provides this immuneACCESS table in a form limited to in-frame rearrangements. Some clones are lacking; in checked studies, under half of them reflect an unresolved V gene, and why the rest are absent is not known. The V and J calls and clone size come from that table; D and trimming were worked out from the DNA. This sample is represented by fewer than 250,000 clones; 70% to 90% of them were singletons. The ten most abundant clones make up approximately 4% of the sample.

CDR1 DFQATT and CDR2 SNEGSKA are derived from the germline V gene (reference sequence). Measured from the cysteine to the phenylalanine, the CDR3 is 16 residues long. Solely the CDR3 DNA is kept, with 48 bases framed from the first base. V and J are trimmed by 3 bases and 8 bases, and the gene matches miss 14 bases of the junction. Collaborating institutions collected whole blood in K2EDTA tubes following their own protocols. For TCRbeta analysis, collaborators shipped samples as frozen whole blood, isolated PBMCs, or DNA extracted from either of those sample types. This clonotype was obtained from a human donor in a cohort sampled during active COVID-19. Specimen: peripheral blood. The chain uses TRBV20-1 and TRBJ2-1, with 9 middle bases fitting TRBD2. The DNA reads as follows: TGCAGTGCTAGTCTCCCCCTAAGCGGGAGGTTCCATGAGCAGTTCTTC. Its translation is CSASLPLSGRFHEQFF.